What follows are 32 T cell receptor beta chains derived from one specimen sequenced in a study of T cell repertoires in cytomegalovirus infection. One entry per CDR3 protein, called by TCRdb with MiXCR from the reads. The table includes 500,000 to 600,000 distinct CDR3 sequences, 15% to 20% detected once. The sequencing sample was made of CD8+ T cells from PBMCs. Source of these receptors: a human donor in good health (CMV status not recorded). Some clones in this sample may be carry-over from other donors' samples.

For this clonotype: This CDR3 is missing its conserved last phenylalanine or tryptophan, likely due to a read error. The chain employs TRBV28 and TRBJ1-5; tentative D call: TRBD1 (6 bases). CDR3 size: 14 residues. Germline loops: CDR1 MDHEN, CDR2 SYDVKM. The V gene lost 3 bases and the J gene lost 4 bases, with 10 bases spanning the gap. The CDR3 coding sequence is TGTGCCAGCAGTTTGGGGGACAAAAATCAGCCCCAGCATGTT. It codes for CASSLGDKNQPQHV.

As concerns this clonotype: Germline is not matched at one junction end, which may reflect a read error. The chain recombines TRBV13 with TRBJ1-3; 8 bases line up with TRBD1. The CDR3 spans 15 residues. CDR1 PRHDT and CDR2 FYEKMQ come from the germline V gene (reference sequence). The CDR3 DNA follows: TGTGCCAGCAGCTTGACAGGGGCCTCTGGAGACACCATATATTTT. Translating it yields CASSLTGASGDTIYF.

This clonotype showed up just a few times. The gene calls are TRBV6-1 and TRBJ2-2, with TRBD1 as a possible D gene (5 bases). This CDR3 has 20 amino acids. Germline values: CDR1 MNHNS, CDR2 SASEGT. The V end lost 0 bases, the J end lost 2 bases, and 22 bases lay between the germline ends. CDR3 sequence: CASSEAWKVYRTKNTGELFF. In nucleotides, the CDR3 is TGTGCCAGCAGTGAAGCCTGGAAGGTTTATCGGACAAAAAACACCGGGGAGCTGTTTTTT.

The chain is built from TRBV27 and TRBJ1-1; D is uncertain. CDR1 is MNHEY, CDR2 SMNVEV, per germline (reference sequence). V lost 1 base and J lost 3, with 6 bases in between. CDR3 length: 13 residues. The CDR3 DNA sequence: TGTGCCAGCAGTTTATTGGAGGACACTGAAGCTTTCTTT. This sequence encodes CASSLLEDTEAFF.

V usage is TRBV29-1 and J usage is TRBJ2-4; 10 positions match TRBD1. Germline CDR1 and CDR2: SQVTM and ANQGSEA. The CDR3 is made up of 18 amino acids. V lost 4 bases to trimming and J lost 0 bases; unmatched junction nucleotides: 12. The CDR3 loop is CSVVLPGQGTLAKNIQYF. In DNA form, the CDR3 reads TGCAGCGTTGTTCTACCGGGACAGGGGACACTAGCCAAAAACATTCAGTACTTC.

In its sample, this clonotype was seen many times. The J gene is TRBJ1-5, the V gene TRBV6-5; D uncertain. The CDR3 covers 14 residues. Trimming removed 0 bases from V and 2 bases from J, with 5 bases in between. The germline gives CDR1 MNHEY, CDR2 SVGAGI. The CDR3 region is CASSYSRGNQPQHF. The DNA for the CDR3 is TGTGCCAGCAGTTACTCGCGAGGCAATCAGCCCCAGCATTTT.

This chain joins TRBV4-1 and TRBJ1-1; D may be TRBD1 (5 bases). V lost 0 bases, J lost 4 bases, and 12 bases lay in between. This CDR3 is built from 15 residues. The germline gives CDR1 MGHRA, CDR2 YSYEKL. CDR3 sequence reads: CASSQDQGSSTEAFF. CDR3 nucleotides: TGCGCCAGCAGCCAAGATCAGGGTTCGAGCACTGAAGCTTTCTTT.

A word on this clonotype: A read error may account for a junction end that differs from germline. The chain employs TRBV4-1 and TRBJ2-7; TRBD2 agrees at 8 bases. The germline gives CDR1 MGHRA, CDR2 YSYEKL. This CDR3 spans 16 amino acids. The CDR3 region has the DNA TGTGCCAGCAGCCAATCACGGGGACTAGGGTCCCTCGAGCAGTACTTC. This gives the protein CASSQSRGLGSLEQYF.

The rearrangement uses TRBV19 and TRBJ1-2; D remains ambiguous. The CDR3 covers 15 residues. Deletions cut 5 bases from V and 5 bases from J, with 18 bases between. Germline loops: CDR1 LNHDA, CDR2 SQIVND (reference sequence). The CDR3 reads CASSALAMGSYGYTF. CDR3 DNA sequence: TGTGCCAGTAGTGCCCTGGCGATGGGGTCTTATGGCTACACCTTC.

This clonotype appeared many times. The chain couples TRBV6-5 to TRBJ1-2; D might be TRBD1 (5 bases). The CDR3 is made up of 14 amino acids. Germline V CDR1 and CDR2: MNHEY, SVGAGI. V gave up 6 bases and J gave up 3 bases, with 14 bases separating them. The CDR3 region has the DNA TGTGCCAGCAGCCTCCAAGGGGAATACTATGGCTACACCTTC. Encoded protein: CASSLQGEYYGYTF.

There are many counts of this clonotype. The chain carries TRBV28 and TRBJ2-1; the D gene is possibly TRBD2 (6 bases). The germline V gene has CDR1 MDHEN and CDR2 SYDVKM. The CDR3 contains 14 residues. Trimming cost V 5 bases and J 1 base, with 9 bases left between them. Written as DNA, the CDR3 is TGTGCCAGCAGTGCCCGGGGGTCCTACAATGAGCAGTTCTTC. This encodes CASSARGSYNEQFF.

This chain connects TRBV15 to TRBJ2-7; D is undetermined. Trimming pared 1 base from V and 2 bases from J, leaving 15 bases between. CDR1 is LNHNV, CDR2 YYDKDF, per germline (reference sequence). The CDR3 sequence is 16 residues long. In nucleotides, the CDR3 is TGTGCCACCAGCAGAGCTCCTCCTCGGGTTACCTACGAGCAGTACTTC. Protein sequence: CATSRAPPRVTYEQYF.

This clonotype was observed a few times. The chain is built from TRBV19 and TRBJ2-7; 7 nucleotides match TRBD2. CDR1 is LNHDA, CDR2 SQIVND, per germline (reference sequence). This CDR3 has 14 residues. V shed 3 bases and J 5 bases; nucleotides not matched to a gene: 7. The CDR3 DNA follows: TGTGCCAGTAGTATTATCCCGACTAGCAACGAGCAGTACTTC. It translates to CASSIIPTSNEQYF.

This clonotype was seen repeatedly, ten times or more. The CDR3 region is CASSFDQLAGVFYNEQFF. In DNA, the CDR3 is TGTGCCAGCAGTTTTGACCAACTAGCGGGAGTCTTTTACAATGAGCAGTTCTTC. The genes are TRBV28 and TRBJ2-1, with 11 positions matching TRBD2. The V gene's germline CDR1 is MDHEN and CDR2 SYDVKM. V lost 3 bases to trimming and J lost 4 bases; unmatched junction nucleotides: 11. The CDR3 has 18 residues. Full variable domain (outside the CDR3, taken from reference TRBV28 and TRBJ2-1): DVKVTQSSRYLVKRTGEKVFLECVQDMDHENMFWYRQDPGLGLRLIYFSYDVKMKEKGDIPEGYSVSREKKERFSLILESASTNQTSMYLCASSFDQLAGVFYNEQFFGPGTRLTVL.

This clonotype was detected ten times or more. The rearrangement links TRBV7-6 to TRBJ2-1, with D possibly TRBD2 on 6 matching bases. V lost 5 bases to trimming and J lost 9 bases, with 20 bases between them. CDR3 length equals 15 residues. The V gene's germline CDR1 is SGHVS and CDR2 FNYEAQ. In nucleotides, the CDR3 is TGTGCCAGCAGCCCGGGGACTGGGAAGAGGGTTGAGCAGTTCTTC. It yields the protein CASSPGTGKRVEQFF. Full variable domain (rest looked up from reference TRBV7-6 and TRBJ2-1): GAGVSQSPRYKVTKRGQDVALRCDPISGHVSLYWYRQALGQGPEFLTYFNYEAQQDKSGLPNDRFSAERPEGSISTLTIQRTEQRDSAMYRCASSPGTGKRVEQFFGPGTRLTVL.

This clonotype appeared a single time. This chain uses TRBV10-2 with TRBJ2-7; the match to TRBD1 covers 7 bases. Germline V gene data show CDR1 as WSHSY and CDR2 as SAAADI. V was pared by 5 bases and J by 2 bases, with 6 bases of the junction left unmatched. The CDR3 extends over 14 amino acids. CDR3 coding DNA: TGCGCCAGCAGTAACGGACAGGTAACCTACGAGCAGTACTTC. It yields the protein CASSNGQVTYEQYF.

The J gene is TRBJ2-4, the V gene TRBV27; TRBD2 might be the D (7 bases). The CDR3 contains 13 residues. Per the germline V gene, CDR1 is MNHEY and CDR2 is SMNVEV (reference sequence). V was clipped by 3 bases and J by 8 bases, with 11 bases between them. The CDR3 DNA sequence: TGTGCCAGCAGTTTCGGGGGGCCATACATTCAGTACTTC. It encodes CASSFGGPYIQYF.

V and J are TRBV27 and TRBJ2-6; 9 positions match TRBD1. CDR3 length: 17 amino acids. J lost 2 bases, V lost 3 bases, and 5 bases had no gene match. Germline CDR1 and CDR2: MNHEY and SMNVEV (reference sequence). CDR3 in DNA: TGTGCCAGCAGTTTTGCGGGGACAGGGACTGGGGCCAACGTCCTGACTTTC. Its protein is CASSFAGTGTGANVLTF.

This clonotype has ten or more counts. The CDR3 nucleotides read TGTGCCAGTAGTGCCGACAGCTCCAGCTCCTACGAGCAGTACTTC. It translates to CASSADSSSSYEQYF. The chain carries TRBV19 and TRBJ2-7, with a tentative D call TRBD1 (5 bases). The V gene lost 5 bases and the J gene lost 0 bases, with 14 bases spanning the gap. The CDR3 is 15 amino acids. Looked up from germline, CDR1 is LNHDA and CDR2 is SQIVND (reference sequence).

This clonotype was seen a handful of times. The chain's CDR3 is CASSYGGFGSYNSPLHF. The CDR3 nucleotides are TGTGCCAGCAGTTACGGGGGGTTCGGATCCTATAATTCACCCCTCCACTTT. This rearrangement joins TRBV6-5 to TRBJ1-6; D is perhaps TRBD1 (5 bases). The CDR3 sequence is 17 residues long. Germline V CDR1 and CDR2: MNHEY, SVGAGI. Between the trimmed V and J ends, which lost 2 bases and 1 base, there was a span of 12 bases.

This clonotype was observed at least ten times. The gene calls are TRBV7-2 and TRBJ2-3; D is uncertain. Trimming took 1 base from V and 0 from J, leaving 11 bases between them. The CDR3 is 16 residues long. Germline CDR1 SGHTA, CDR2 FQGNSA. The CDR3 DNA sequence: TGTGCCAGCAGCTTAGGAGTCTTTTCTAGCACAGATACGCAGTATTTT. Encoded protein: CASSLGVFSSTDTQYF. The whole variable domain, filled in from reference TRBV7-2 and TRBJ2-3, reads GAGVSQSPSNKVTEKGKDVELRCDPISGHTALYWYRQSLGQGLEFLIYFQGNSAPDKSGLPSDRFSAERTGGSVSTLTIQRTQQEDSAVYLCASSLGVFSSTDTQYFGPGTRLTVL.

This clonotype was seen a few times. V is TRBV5-6 and J is TRBJ1-5; D is ambiguous. CDR3 length: 15 amino acids. V lost 0 bases and J 4 bases, leaving 11 bases between the germline ends. Germline CDR1 reads SGHDT; CDR2 reads YYEEEE. CDR3 nucleotide sequence: TGTGCCAGCAGCTTGGCTTTAAACGGAAATCAGCCCCAGCATTTT. Protein sequence: CASSLALNGNQPQHF. The variable domain in full, with the rest retrieved from reference TRBV5-6 and TRBJ1-5, is DAGVTQSPTHLIKTRGQQVTLRCSPKSGHDTVSWYQQALGQGPQFIFQYYEEEERQRGNFPDRFSGHQFPNYSSELNVNALLLGDSALYLCASSLALNGNQPQHFGDGTRLSIL.

The rearrangement joins TRBV4-2 to TRBJ2-3; perhaps TRBD2 as D (6 bases). The CDR3 runs to 16 residues. Trimming removed 4 bases at V and 6 bases at J, with 20 bases between. Germline assignment: CDR1 LGHNA and CDR2 YNFKEQ. The DNA of the CDR3 is TGTGCCAGCAGCCTTCGAACTCAAAACGGAGGGGATACGCAGTATTTT. It yields the protein CASSLRTQNGGDTQYF.

This clonotype was recorded at least ten times. V usage is TRBV14 and J usage is TRBJ2-1, with D uncertain. The CDR3 is made up of 15 amino acids. Per the germline V gene, CDR1 is SGHDN and CDR2 is FVKESK. Deletions cut 0 bases from V and 1 base from J, with 7 bases between. The CDR3: CASSQDDGSYNEQFF. The CDR3 DNA follows: TGTGCCAGCAGCCAAGACGACGGGTCCTACAATGAGCAGTTCTTC.

V usage is TRBV10-2 and J usage is TRBJ2-2, with D perhaps TRBD2 (5 bases). The CDR3 has 15 amino acids. Germline CDR1 and CDR2: WSHSY and SAAADI. With 8 bases removed from V and 0 bases from J, the gap between germline ends came to 13 bases. CDR3 in amino acids: CASGPATTNTGELFF. Written as DNA, the CDR3 is TGCGCCAGCGGACCGGCGACTACGAACACCGGGGAGCTGTTTTTT.

This clonotype was detected many times. The V gene is TRBV27, the J gene TRBJ1-4; no firm D call. CDR1 MNHEY and CDR2 SMNVEV come from the germline V gene (reference sequence). The CDR3 runs to 15 residues. V shed 2 bases and J shed 5 bases, with 12 bases lying between them. DNA for the CDR3: TGTGCCAGCAGTTTAAAAACAGCCAGGAATGAAAAACTGTTTTTT. Its protein is CASSLKTARNEKLFF.

This chain connects TRBV27 to TRBJ1-2, with D unresolved. With 6 bases removed from V and 8 bases from J, the gap between germline ends came to 19 bases. The CDR3 loop spans 14 amino acids. Germline CDR1 is MNHEY and CDR2 is SMNVEV (reference sequence). In DNA form, the CDR3 reads TGTGCCAGCAGCCCGATTGACATCAAGGAAGGCTACACCTTC. This sequence encodes CASSPIDIKEGYTF.

The J gene is TRBJ1-5, the V gene TRBV5-5; D call uncertain. Trimming took off 2 bases at V and 1 base at J, with 7 bases between the two ends. CDR3 length equals 14 residues. CDR1 and CDR2 (germline): SGHKS, YYEKEE (reference sequence). CDR3 in DNA: TGTGCCAGCAGCTTACAGCCAAGCAATCAGCCCCAGCATTTT. Protein sequence: CASSLQPSNQPQHF. The variable domain in full, completed from reference TRBV5-5 and TRBJ1-5, reads DAGVTQSPTHLIKTRGQQVTLRCSPISGHKSVSWYQQVLGQGPQFIFQYYEKEERGRGNFPDRFSARQFPNYSSELNVNALLLGDSALYLCASSLQPSNQPQHFGDGTRLSIL.

This clonotype has only a few counts. CDR3 sequence: CASSLGGKSSYEQYF. CDR3 nucleotides: TGTGCCAGCAGCTTAGGGGGGAAGAGCTCCTACGAGCAGTACTTC. This sequence joins TRBV7-6 and TRBJ2-7; either TRBD1 or TRBD2 may supply D (5 bases each). The V gene lost 1 base and the J gene lost 0 bases, with 10 bases spanning the gap. This CDR3 region has 15 residues. Germline CDR1 SGHVS, CDR2 FNYEAQ.

Only a few counts were recorded for this clonotype. The chain has TRBV2 and TRBJ2-5, with 11 bases that match TRBD2. With 1 base clipped from V and 4 bases from J, the junction kept 2 bases outside the gene matches. This CDR3 has 15 residues. Germline CDR1 and CDR2: SNHLY and FYNNEI. In nucleotides, the CDR3 is TGTGCCAGCAGTGAAGGTCTAGCGGGAGGAGAGACCCAGTACTTC. Protein sequence: CASSEGLAGGETQYF.

This clonotype occurred many times. The chain links TRBV15 to TRBJ2-5; D may match TRBD1 or TRBD2 (5 bases each). This CDR3 has 14 residues. V lost 3 bases, J lost 3 bases, and 11 bases lay in between. Germline CDR1 and CDR2: LNHNV and YYDKDF (reference sequence). The CDR3 is CATSRGLGKETQYF. In DNA, the CDR3 is TGTGCCACCAGCAGGGGGCTCGGGAAAGAGACCCAGTACTTC.

This clonotype appeared many times. This chain links TRBV10-1 with TRBJ1-1, with 8 nucleotides matching TRBD1. The CDR3 has 15 residues. CDR1 is WNHNN and CDR2 is SYGVQD in the germline V gene (reference sequence). Germline trimming cut 6 bases from V and 3 bases from J; bases unmatched to any gene: 9. The CDR3 spells CASSSGGYPDTEAFF. The CDR3 DNA is TGCGCCAGCAGCTCAGGGGGCTACCCTGACACTGAAGCTTTCTTT.